This T cell receptor (beta chain) appears in the sequencing data of a study of T cells after yellow fever vaccination. Study as a whole: Some fractions had low cell numbers, and these were prepared with SMART-Seq v4 Ultra Low Input. Study results and limitations: Abundant bulk-derived clonotypes could contaminate FACS-sorted repertoires. The secondary response was weaker but peaked faster, day 5 versus 15.

V was clipped by 4 bases and J by 4 bases, with 15 bases between them. This CDR3 contains 15 residues. The germline CDR1 and CDR2 sequences are LGHDT and YNNKEL (reference sequence). This clonotype was counted only a few times. Its antigen is not identified. It was through 5'RACE template switching that TCR cDNA was made, with a universal primer site and UMIs added. TCRdb passed the 5' RACE reads through MiXCR, listing each CDR3 protein once. The data contain some 240,000 distinct CDR3 sequences, about 5.2% of them singletons. Material: CD4+ T cells sorted from PBMCs, obtained on the day of the yellow fever booster vaccination. The chain recombines TRBV3-1 with TRBJ2-3; perhaps TRBD2 as D (6 bases). The receptor's source is a man younger than 35 who received the YFV17D yellow fever vaccine. CDR3: CASSPDPRGPDTQYF. The CDR3, as DNA: TGTGCCAGCAGCCCCGACCCGCGGGGCCCAGATACGCAGTATTTT.